One and the same sample provided the 6 T cell receptor beta chains below, sequenced in a study of shared clonotypes between healthy human individuals (dated by TCRdb to 2018 to 2021). Libraries were prepared through the immunoSEQ multiplex PCR assay. TCRdb stores this immuneACCESS table with in-frame sequences only. Part of the clones is absent; in the studies checked, under half of the shortfall reflects unresolved V genes, and no reason is known for the rest. The sample contains 850,000 to 1,100,000 clones, approximately 80% of them found a single time. Over 0.8% of the sample belongs to the ten largest clones. Sequenced sample: memory CD4+ T cells from PBMCs. The cell subset or site label of this sample denotes: CD45RA-negative fraction. These receptors originate from a man younger than 30 in good health. Some clones in this sample may be carry-over from other donors' samples.

The rearrangement joins TRBV6-6 to TRBJ1-3; 7 bases line up with TRBD1. The CDR3 is 14 amino acids. Losses at the gene ends were 7 bases for V and 0 bases for J; bases not matched to a gene: 3. Looked up from germline, CDR1 is MNHNY and CDR2 is SVGAGI (reference sequence). This CDR3 is CASTDRISGNTIYF. CDR3 bases: TGTGCCAGCACGGACAGGATCTCTGGAAACACCATATATTTT.

The chain employs TRBV5-1 and TRBJ1-5; perhaps TRBD1 as D (5 bases). The CDR3 contains 15 residues. Trimming removed 0 bases at V and 2 bases at J, with 9 bases between. CDR1 is SGHRS and CDR2 is YFSETQ in the germline V gene. This chain's CDR3 is CASSLGDGRNQPQHF. In DNA form, the CDR3 reads TGCGCCAGCAGCTTGGGGGACGGACGCAATCAGCCCCAGCATTTT.

This chain joins TRBV5-1 and TRBJ2-2; D uncertain. This CDR3 region has 14 residues. The V and J ends lost 6 bases and 0 bases respectively, with 9 bases between them. Germline assignment: CDR1 SGHRS and CDR2 YFSETQ. CDR3 region: CASMRSSNTGELFF. The CDR3 nucleotides are TGCGCCAGCATGCGCAGTTCGAACACCGGGGAGCTGTTTTTT.

The rearrangement links TRBV5-1 to TRBJ2-3; D is undetermined. V was clipped by 2 bases and J by 3 bases, with 13 bases between them. Germline assignment: CDR1 SGHRS and CDR2 YFSETQ. This CDR3 contains 15 residues. The CDR3 DNA reads TGCGCCAGCAGCTTCTCTGTGGGGAATACAGATACGCAGTATTTT. It specifies CASSFSVGNTDTQYF.

As regards this clone: This may come from a read error, since a much larger clone is one base off. Other DNA sequences in the sample encode the same CDR3. The V call is TRBV2, the J call TRBJ1-5; no clear D. CDR1 and CDR2 from the germline V gene are SNHLY and FYNNEI. The germline V and J ends were trimmed by 6 bases and 0 bases, with 6 bases remaining between them. CDR3 length: 13 residues. CDR3 residues: CASRADSNQPQHF. The CDR3 coding sequence is TGTGCCAGCAGAGCAGATAGCAATCAGCCCCAGCATTTT.

The chain has TRBV27 and TRBJ1-1, with D possibly matching TRBD1 (5 bases). In germline, CDR1 is MNHEY, CDR2 SMNVEV (reference sequence). Trimming stripped 2 bases from V and 4 bases from J, with 11 bases between. The CDR3 extends over 14 amino acids. The CDR3 region has the DNA TGTGCCAGCAGTTTAGACGGACATCTCACTGAAGCTTTCTTT. Residues: CASSLDGHLTEAFF.